These 29 T cell receptor beta chains came from one sample sequenced in a study of shared clonotypes between healthy human individuals. The repertoire was sequenced with immunoSEQ multiplex PCR; TCRdb's copy has only in-frame clones and lacks some. The repertoire consists of around 720,000 clones, with 73% occurring once and the leading ten covering around 1.8%. Sample: memory CD4+ T cells sorted from blood. The sample's subset: CD45RA-negative fraction. These receptors were obtained from a woman in her twenties or thirties in good health.

In the case of this clone: The sample has other DNA sequences that encode this CDR3 too. V gene TRBV28 combines with J gene TRBJ1-5, with D unresolved. Germline V CDR1 and CDR2: MDHEN, SYDVKM. The CDR3 spans 14 residues. The V and J ends lost 3 bases and 2 bases respectively, with 8 bases between them. The CDR3 nucleotides read TGTGCCAGCAGTTTGGGAGGTGGCAATCAGCCCCAGCATTTT. Protein product: CASSLGGGNQPQHF.

This chain connects TRBV5-1 to TRBJ2-5; D possibly corresponds to TRBD1 (8 bases). The germline gives CDR1 SGHRS, CDR2 YFSETQ. V lost 1 base and J lost 1, with 20 bases in between. The CDR3 has 18 amino acids. CDR3 sequence (DNA): TGCGCCAGCAGCTTGCCTACAGTACAGGGGGGGACCCAAGAGACCCAGTACTTC. It yields the protein CASSLPTVQGGTQETQYF.

CDR3 protein: CASSLSGTPSNNEQFF. In DNA, the CDR3 is TGTGCCAGCAGCTTAAGTGGGACCCCATCAAACAATGAGCAGTTCTTC. The chain employs TRBV7-8 and TRBJ2-1; D may be TRBD1 or TRBD2 (5 bases each). This CDR3 region has 16 residues. Looked up from germline, CDR1 is SGHVS and CDR2 is FQNEAQ. V was clipped by 2 bases and J by 5 bases, with 16 bases between them.

This clone was seen more than once but under ten times. This rearrangement joins TRBV6-5 to TRBJ2-1, with 12 bases that match TRBD2. The germline V gene encodes CDR1 MNHEY and CDR2 SVGAGI. The CDR3 has 15 amino acids. After removal of 6 bases from V and 9 bases from J, the junction contained 9 bases not matched to a gene. The CDR3: CASSQTSGRGSEQFF. The CDR3 DNA reads as TGTGCCAGCAGCCAGACTAGCGGGAGAGGGAGTGAGCAGTTCTTC.

The gene calls are TRBV4-2 and TRBJ2-3; D is ambiguous. Trimming removed 0 bases at V and 0 bases at J, with 13 bases between. CDR1 and CDR2 (germline): LGHNA, YNFKEQ. This CDR3 comprises 17 residues. The CDR3 nucleotides read TGTGCCAGCAGCCAAGATTGGCGGAGCTGGAGCACAGATACGCAGTATTTT. Amino acids: CASSQDWRSWSTDTQYF.

This clone showed up just a few times. The chain links TRBV2 to TRBJ1-3; D gene uncertain. This CDR3 spans 12 amino acids. V lost 6 bases, J lost 6 bases, and 9 bases lay in between. Germline values: CDR1 SNHLY, CDR2 FYNNEI. The CDR3 nucleotides read TGTGCCAGCAGCGAACAAGAAAACACCATATATTTT. Translation: CASSEQENTIYF.

The chain's CDR3 is CASSLAGSGWTQYF. The CDR3 DNA reads TGTGCCAGCAGCTTGGCTGGGTCAGGATGGACCCAGTACTTC. The chain joins TRBV5-6 to TRBJ2-5; no reliable D call. Germline values: CDR1 SGHDT, CDR2 YYEEEE. The CDR3 length is 14 residues. The V gene lost 0 bases and the J gene lost 7 bases, with 13 bases spanning the gap.

This clone occurred once. The genes are TRBV7-2 and TRBJ2-5; TRBD1 aligns across 7 bases. The CDR3 spans 14 residues. The junction had 6 bases not matched to a gene; V was cut back by 6 bases and J by 2 bases. The V gene's germline CDR1 is SGHTA and CDR2 FQGNSA. The CDR3 is CASRQGPSQETQYF. The CDR3 DNA sequence: TGTGCCAGCAGACAGGGGCCCTCTCAAGAGACCCAGTACTTC.

The chain has TRBV5-8 and TRBJ2-3; D may be TRBD1 or TRBD2 (5 bases each). In germline, CDR1 is SGHTS, CDR2 YDEGEE. This CDR3 region has 14 residues. V lost 7 bases and J 3 bases, leaving 15 bases between the germline ends. DNA for the CDR3: TGTGCCAGCGGTACACGAGGGGAAACAGATACGCAGTATTTT. Its protein product is CASGTRGETDTQYF.

Worth noting for this clone: Different DNA sequences within this sample yield the same CDR3. V is TRBV2 and J is TRBJ1-3; D not certain. This CDR3 is 15 amino acids long. V was trimmed by 4 bases and J by 0 bases, leaving 10 bases between them. The germline V gene encodes CDR1 SNHLY and CDR2 FYNNEI. In DNA, the CDR3 is TGTGCCAGCAGTGTAGGTTGGAGCTCTGGAAACACCATATATTTT. This translates into CASSVGWSSGNTIYF.

This chain links TRBV6-1 with TRBJ2-1; 7 nucleotides line up with TRBD1. CDR3 length: 13 residues. V was pared by 2 bases and J by 12 bases, with 7 bases of the junction left unmatched. The germline V gene has CDR1 MNHNS and CDR2 SASEGT. The CDR3 sequence: CASSETTGVGQFF. CDR3 in DNA: TGTGCCAGCAGTGAAACTACAGGGGTTGGGCAGTTCTTC.

This sequence joins TRBV5-5 and TRBJ2-7, with D perhaps TRBD2 (6 bases). Germline V gene data show CDR1 as SGHKS and CDR2 as YYEKEE (reference sequence). The CDR3 has 13 residues. With 3 bases removed from V and 7 bases from J, the gap between germline ends came to 14 bases. CDR3 in amino acids: CASSWDSFKEQYF. CDR3 coding DNA: TGTGCCAGCAGCTGGGACTCGTTTAAGGAGCAGTACTTC.

On this clone: At the DNA level, this CDR3 is encoded by other sequences in the same sample as well. The chain recombines TRBV29-1 with TRBJ1-1; D is unresolved. Per the germline V gene, CDR1 is SQVTM and CDR2 is ANQGSEA. Trimming left V 3 bases short and J 1 base short, with 9 bases between. The CDR3 contains 13 residues. This CDR3 reads CSVDDGRNTEAFF. The CDR3 DNA follows: TGCAGCGTTGACGACGGCCGGAACACTGAAGCTTTCTTT.

The chain uses TRBV11-2 and TRBJ2-5; D call uncertain. Deletions cut 2 bases from V and 4 bases from J, with 14 bases between. CDR1 is SGHAT, CDR2 FQNNGV, per germline. This CDR3 is 15 amino acids long. The CDR3: CASSLQVLSGETQYF. The CDR3 DNA is TGTGCCAGCAGCTTACAAGTTTTGAGTGGAGAGACCCAGTACTTC. The complete variable domain, with remaining parts taken from reference TRBV11-2 and TRBJ2-5, reads EAGVAQSPRYKIIEKRQSVAFWCNPISGHATLYWYQQILGQGPKLLIQFQNNGVVDDSQLPKDRFSAERLKGVDSTLKIQPAKLEDSAVYLCASSLQVLSGETQYFGPGTRLLVL.

The gene calls are TRBV18 and TRBJ1-1; D may be TRBD1 (5 bases). The CDR3 runs 14 residues. V shed 2 bases and J shed 3 bases, with 10 bases lying between them. The V gene's germline CDR1 is KGHSH and CDR2 LQKENI. CDR3 sequence (DNA): TGTGCCAGCTCACCAACGAAAGGGGACACTGAAGCTTTCTTT. Its protein is CASSPTKGDTEAFF. Combining the CDR3 with reference TRBV18 and TRBJ1-1 gives the whole variable domain NAGVMQNPRHLVRRRGQEARLRCSPMKGHSHVYWYRQLPEEGLKFMVYLQKENIIDESGMPKERFSAEFPKEGPSILRIQQVVRGDSAAYFCASSPTKGDTEAFFGQGTRLTVV.

The chain is built from TRBV19 and TRBJ1-5; no clear D. Per germline, CDR1 LNHDA and CDR2 SQIVND (reference sequence). Trimming stripped 11 bases from V and 3 bases from J, with 11 bases between. CDR3 size: 12 residues. CDR3 loop: CASKDPNQPQHF. CDR3 nucleotides: TGTGCCTCAAAGGACCCCAATCAGCCCCAGCATTTT.

The chain uses TRBV19 and TRBJ2-1; weak D call: TRBD1 (5 bases). V lost 2 bases and J 2 bases, leaving 10 bases between the germline ends. CDR1 and CDR2 from the germline V gene are LNHDA and SQIVND (reference sequence). The CDR3 has 15 residues. In nucleotides, the CDR3 is TGTGCCAGTAGTATACAGGGTGAAGCCTACAATGAGCAGTTCTTC. Translating gives CASSIQGEAYNEQFF.

There are a few counts of this clone. The chain uses TRBV7-9 and TRBJ2-3; 10 nucleotides agree with TRBD1. V dropped 2 bases and J dropped 4; count of bases not matched to a gene: 6. The CDR3 is made up of 16 amino acids. Germline CDR1 is SEHNR and CDR2 is FQNEAQ (reference sequence). This CDR3 is CASSLLGQGVSDTQYF. As DNA, the CDR3 is TGTGCCAGCAGCTTACTCGGACAGGGGGTTTCAGATACGCAGTATTTT.

This rearrangement joins TRBV30 to TRBJ2-2; D unclear. The CDR3 has 14 residues. Germline V CDR1 and CDR2: GTSNPN, SVGIG (reference sequence). V lost 3 bases to trimming and J lost 6 bases, with 14 bases between them. The CDR3, as DNA: TGTGCCTGGAGGGCACCATCGTCCGCCGGGGAGCTGTTTTTT. Translated, it gives CAWRAPSSAGELFF.

The chain links TRBV5-6 to TRBJ1-2; 11 bases are a match to TRBD1. CDR3 length: 19 amino acids. Trimming removed 3 bases from V and 0 bases from J; junction bases left unmatched: 13. CDR1 SGHDT and CDR2 YYEEEE come from the germline V gene. This CDR3 is CASSSIVRDRGNPNYGYTF. Here the CDR3 DNA reads TGTGCCAGCAGCTCGATCGTCCGGGACAGGGGGAACCCTAACTATGGCTACACCTTC.

This clone occurred a few times. The gene calls are TRBV6-4 and TRBJ2-3; D possibly corresponds to TRBD2 (6 bases). V was shortened by 5 bases and J by 0 bases, with 6 bases between the two germline ends. Germline V gives CDR1 MRHNA, CDR2 SNTAGT. This CDR3 has 13 amino acids. The CDR3 region is CASSSGSTDTQYF. In nucleotides, the CDR3 is TGTGCCAGCAGTAGCGGGAGCACAGATACGCAGTATTTT.

The chain links TRBV5-1 to TRBJ1-2; no clear D. Looked up from germline, CDR1 is SGHRS and CDR2 is YFSETQ. Trimming shortened V by 1 base and J by 6 bases, and 10 bases separated the two germline ends. CDR3 length: 13 amino acids. CDR3 DNA: TGCGCCAGCAGCTTGAGTTTCCAGGATGGCTACACCTTC. It translates to CASSLSFQDGYTF.

This clone was detected only a few times. The V call is TRBV27, the J call TRBJ2-1; D gene ambiguous. Germline V gene data show CDR1 as MNHEY and CDR2 as SMNVEV (reference sequence). V lost 2 bases and J lost 0, with 14 bases in between. This CDR3 spans 17 amino acids. CDR3 loop: CASSLTGRRSSYNEQFF. As DNA, the CDR3 is TGTGCCAGCAGTTTAACGGGTAGACGGAGCTCCTACAATGAGCAGTTCTTC.

The gene calls are TRBV19 and TRBJ2-1, with 7 bases matching TRBD2. The germline gives CDR1 LNHDA, CDR2 SQIVND (reference sequence). The length of the CDR3 is 16 residues. The trim removed 6 bases at V and 3 bases at J, leaving 11 bases unmatched. CDR3 DNA: TGTGCCAGTAGAACCCTCCAGCGGGGATACTACAATGAGCAGTTCTTC. Residues: CASRTLQRGYYNEQFF.

J is TRBJ2-7 and V is TRBV6-6; 9 bases map to TRBD1. The CDR3 length is 15 residues. The germline gives CDR1 MNHNY, CDR2 SVGAGI (reference sequence). The V and J ends lost 6 bases and 0 bases, in that order; junction bases with no gene match: 6. The CDR3 is CASRIGQGTSYEQYF. CDR3 coding DNA: TGTGCCAGCAGAATCGGACAGGGGACCTCCTACGAGCAGTACTTC.

This rearrangement joins TRBV28 to TRBJ2-7; D remains ambiguous. The germline V and J ends were trimmed by 3 bases and 4 bases, with 10 bases remaining between them. The CDR3 loop spans 13 amino acids. Germline CDR1 and CDR2: MDHEN and SYDVKM. The CDR3 DNA sequence: TGTGCCAGCAGTTTCGTAGGGTTATACGAGCAGTACTTC. This gives the protein CASSFVGLYEQYF.

This clone was counted between two and nine times. The CDR3 protein is CAWGFGVRTEAFF. The CDR3 DNA reads TGTGCCTGGGGTTTCGGGGTGAGGACTGAAGCTTTCTTT. The chain uses TRBV30 and TRBJ1-1; no clear D gene. This CDR3 contains 13 residues. Germline V gives CDR1 GTSNPN, CDR2 SVGIG (reference sequence). Trimming shortened V by 5 bases and J by 5 bases, and 15 bases separated the two germline ends.

The chain is built from TRBV7-9 and TRBJ1-1; 7 bases fit TRBD1. V lost 1 base, J lost 6 bases, and 8 bases stayed unmatched. The CDR3 runs 15 residues. Germline CDR1 is SEHNR and CDR2 is FQNEAQ (reference sequence). The CDR3 reads CASSLGVGGMAEAFF. As DNA, the CDR3 is TGTGCCAGCAGCTTAGGGGTAGGGGGCATGGCTGAAGCTTTCTTT.

This clone was recorded only once. The chain recombines TRBV21-1 with TRBJ2-1; the table's D call, TRBD2, was not checked against the DNA. TRBV21-1 is a documented pseudogene. The CDR3 has 13 amino acids. The CDR3 sequence: CASRTSGRFEQFF. DNA of the CDR3: TGTGCCAGCCGGACTAGCGGGAGATTCGAGCAGTTCTTC.